This T cell receptor beta chain was recorded in a study of vaccination and CD4 T cells after COVID-19. Treatment: approximately nine-day PBMC culture with coronavirus spike peptide pools or control peptides (ViraFEST assay). Points on this clonotype: Its specificity is unknown.

The assay that was used to sequence DNA from cultured CD4+ T cells was the Oncomine TCR Beta short-read assay. TCRdb independently ran MiXCR on the PCR reads; one entry per CDR3 protein. The sample consists of 15,000 to 20,000 distinct CDR3 sequences, approximately 55% of them appearing once. CDR3 length: 14 residues. Per the germline V gene, CDR1 is KGHSH and CDR2 is LQKENI. After removal of 5 bases from V and 5 bases from J, the junction contained 7 bases not matched to a gene. The chain recombines TRBV18 with TRBJ1-1, with 8 bases matching TRBD1. The sample was CD4+ T cells from blood, cultured in vitro. The sequence came from a human donor who had recovered from COVID-19. CDR3 sequence reads: CASSSGQGRTEAFF. CDR3 nucleotide sequence: TGTGCCAGCTCATCAGGACAGGGTCGGACTGAAGCTTTCTTT. The full variable domain, in which reference TRBV18 and TRBJ1-1 provide the parts outside the CDR3, is NAGVMQNPRHLVRRRGQEARLRCSPMKGHSHVYWYRQLPEEGLKFMVYLQKENIIDESGMPKERFSAEFPKEGPSILRIQQVVRGDSAAYFCASSSGQGRTEAFFGQGTRLTVV.